One and the same sample provided the 9 T cell receptor beta chains below, sequenced in a study of T cell responses to AZD1222 COVID-19 vaccine (dated by TCRdb to 2020 to 2023). Libraries were prepared through the immunoSEQ multiplex PCR assay. TCRdb carries this immuneACCESS record with in-frame sequences only. Its versions omit some clonotypes, under half of them owing to an unresolved V gene in the studies checked, with the rest unexplained. The sample data list fewer than 150,000 clones, and more than 85% of these were observed just once. Approximately 3.1% of the sample belongs to the ten largest clones. The sample's time point label is to be understood as: baseline before first vaccination. The source was peripheral blood, collected on day 0 of AZD1222 vaccination. The receptors were sampled from an adult in good health.

The CDR3 region has the DNA TGTGCCAGCAACTTAGGCGGGAGCCGCGAGCAGTACTTC. Its translation: CASNLGGSREQYF. This chain joins TRBV28 and TRBJ2-7, with 7 bases that match TRBD2. The germline gives CDR1 MDHEN, CDR2 SYDVKM. This CDR3 has 13 residues. Trimming removed 7 bases from V and 6 bases from J; junction bases left unmatched: 9.

The V and J genes are TRBV12-3 or TRBV12-4 and TRBJ1-2; unclear D gene. CDR3 length: 12 amino acids. Trimming left V 4 bases short and J 7 bases short, with 10 bases between. CDR3 amino acids: CASSSDAFGYTF. The CDR3 DNA sequence: TGTGCCAGCAGTTCCGATGCGTTTGGCTACACCTTC.

This clone was detected only once. This chain joins TRBV7-9 and TRBJ2-5; D may be TRBD2 (5 bases). The CDR3 sequence is 17 residues long. Germline V gene data show CDR1 as SEHNR and CDR2 as FQNEAQ (reference sequence). The V end lost 1 base, the J end lost 2 bases, and 17 bases lay between the germline ends. The CDR3 here is CASSLEWFATGQETQYF. DNA for the CDR3: TGTGCCAGCAGCTTAGAATGGTTTGCGACGGGGCAAGAGACCCAGTACTTC.

The V and J genes are TRBV10-3 and TRBJ1-5, with D hard to call. Germline values: CDR1 ENHRY, CDR2 SYGVKD. V lost 6 bases to trimming and J lost 0 bases, with 6 bases between them. The CDR3 loop spans 13 amino acids. The CDR3 DNA is TGTGCCATCAGCGGCAGTAGCAATCAGCCCCAGCATTTT. Residues: CAISGSSNQPQHF.

This sequence joins TRBV5-6 and TRBJ1-1; D unclear. Trimming stripped 3 bases from V and 7 bases from J, with 10 bases between. This CDR3 is built from 12 residues. Germline CDR1 reads SGHDT; CDR2 reads YYEEEE. CDR3 nucleotide sequence: TGTGCCAGCAGCTATGGTGGCAGTGAAGCTTTCTTT. Its protein is CASSYGGSEAFF.

The V and J genes are TRBV27 and TRBJ1-5, with D unclear. Germline V gene lookup returns CDR1 MNHEY and CDR2 SMNVEV (reference sequence). The CDR3 is 14 amino acids. Trimming cost V 0 bases and J 4 bases, with 7 bases left between them. In DNA, the CDR3 is TGTGCCAGCAGTTTATCGACGGAGAATCAGCCCCAGCATTTT. Encoded protein: CASSLSTENQPQHF.

This clone appeared once. The CDR3 nucleotides read TGTGCCAGCAGCCAACTAGCGGTGGGGGGAAACATTCAGTACTTC. It codes for CASSQLAVGGNIQYF. The chain combines TRBV3-1 (or the pseudogene TRBV3-2) with TRBJ2-4; 7 nucleotides match TRBD2. Trimming at V came to 2 bases and at J to 6 bases, leaving 7 bases not matched to a gene. Germline CDR1 is LGHDT and CDR2 is YNNKEL (reference sequence). The CDR3 has 15 residues.

The chain links TRBV27 to TRBJ2-7, with a weak D call TRBD1 (6 bases). The ends were cut back, 0 bases at V and 3 bases at J, with 12 bases in the middle. Germline V gene data show CDR1 as MNHEY and CDR2 as SMNVEV (reference sequence). This CDR3 contains 15 residues. The CDR3 loop reads CASSLSSQGIYEQYF. The CDR3 DNA reads TGTGCCAGCAGTTTATCTTCACAGGGTATCTACGAGCAGTACTTC.

This chain uses TRBV29-1 with TRBJ1-1; no clear D. Trimming left V 2 bases short and J 6 bases short, with 7 bases between. This CDR3 contains 11 residues. CDR1 SQVTM and CDR2 ANQGSEA come from the germline V gene. The CDR3 region is CSVERVAEAFF. The CDR3, as DNA: TGCAGCGTTGAAAGGGTTGCTGAAGCTTTCTTT.